A single sample gave rise to the 21 T cell receptor beta chains below, sequenced in a study of CD8+ T cells in alopecia areata. RNA was extracted and reverse transcribed into cDNA as the sequencing template. Method: immunoSEQ multiplex PCR; TCRdb's copy keeps in-frame clones and lacks some. The data contain over 150,000 clones, 50% to 60% of them singletons. The input for sequencing was CD4+ T cells sorted from blood, taken at week 0. The source of these receptors is a human donor with alopecia areata.

A single count supports this clone. The chain recombines TRBV7-2 with TRBJ2-7, with D unclear. V dropped 4 bases and J dropped 1 base, with 11 bases sitting between them. Germline V gene data show CDR1 as SGHTA and CDR2 as FQGNSA. CDR3 length: 14 residues. In nucleotides, the CDR3 is TGTGCCAGCAGCTCCAGACTTGAATCCTACGAGCAGTACTTC. The encoded protein is CASSSRLESYEQYF.

The chain combines TRBV10-3 with TRBJ2-7; 7 positions match TRBD2. The trim removed 8 bases at V and 2 bases at J, leaving 9 bases unmatched. CDR1 and CDR2 (germline): ENHRY, SYGVKD. The CDR3 is made up of 14 amino acids. CDR3 amino acids: CAIAFGEGPYEQYF. The DNA for the CDR3 is TGTGCCATCGCGTTTGGGGAGGGCCCCTACGAGCAGTACTTC.

This chain uses TRBV6-1 with TRBJ2-3, with D possibly TRBD1 on 5 matching bases. The V end lost 4 bases, the J end lost 4 bases, and 18 bases lay between the germline ends. CDR3 length: 16 residues. CDR1 and CDR2 from the germline V gene are MNHNS and SASEGT. CDR3 residues: CASSGGSSGFSDTQYF. In DNA form, the CDR3 reads TGTGCCAGCAGTGGCGGCAGTTCAGGGTTTTCAGATACGCAGTATTTT.

The chain employs TRBV7-2 and TRBJ2-1; D remains ambiguous. CDR1 and CDR2 from the germline V gene are SGHTA and FQGNSA. The CDR3 is made up of 12 amino acids. Trimming stripped 2 bases from V and 8 bases from J, with 7 bases between. The CDR3 region has the DNA TGTGCCAGCAGCTTAAGGGCCTATGAGCAGTTCTTC. Translating it yields CASSLRAYEQFF. Complete variable domain (other parts from reference TRBV7-2 and TRBJ2-1): GAGVSQSPSNKVTEKGKDVELRCDPISGHTALYWYRQSLGQGLEFLIYFQGNSAPDKSGLPSDRFSAERTGGSVSTLTIQRTQQEDSAVYLCASSLRAYEQFFGPGTRLTVL.

The chain has TRBV5-1 and TRBJ2-1; D call uncertain. The V gene lost 7 bases and the J gene lost 0 bases, with 14 bases spanning the gap. Germline V gene sequence: CDR1 SGHRS, CDR2 YFSETQ. This CDR3 contains 15 residues. CDR3 nucleotide sequence: TGCGCCAGCCCACATGGGATTTGCTCCTACAATGAGCAGTTCTTC. This sequence encodes CASPHGICSYNEQFF.

For this clone: Different DNA sequences within this sample yield the same CDR3. The V gene is TRBV18, the J gene TRBJ2-3, with 9 bases aligning to TRBD1. The CDR3 is 15 residues long. The junction had 3 bases not matched to a gene; V was cut back by 2 bases and J by 3 bases. In germline, CDR1 is KGHSH, CDR2 LQKENI. The CDR3: CASSPYRGRTDTQYF. The CDR3, as DNA: TGTGCCAGCTCACCATACAGGGGGCGAACAGATACGCAGTATTTT.

V is TRBV2 and J is TRBJ2-5; D may be TRBD1 (6 bases). This CDR3 spans 12 amino acids. Germline values: CDR1 SNHLY, CDR2 FYNNEI. With 11 bases removed from V and 2 bases from J, the gap between germline ends came to 12 bases. In nucleotides, the CDR3 is TGTGCCGGAAGACAGGAACAAGAGACCCAGTACTTC. It yields the protein CAGRQEQETQYF.

The V gene is TRBV15, the J gene TRBJ2-1; 12 bases line up with TRBD2. V was pared by 3 bases and J by 5 bases, with 11 bases of the junction left unmatched. CDR3 length: 18 residues. The germline CDR1 and CDR2 sequences are LNHNV and YYDKDF (reference sequence). Here the CDR3 DNA reads TGTGCCACCAGCAGGGCGTTGTTGACTAGCGGGGGTCACAATGAGCAGTTCTTC. It yields the protein CATSRALLTSGGHNEQFF.

This rearrangement joins TRBV28 to TRBJ2-3; 8 bases are a match to TRBD2. V lost 5 bases to trimming and J lost 2 bases; unmatched junction nucleotides: 12. The CDR3 covers 17 residues. Germline V gene data show CDR1 as MDHEN and CDR2 as SYDVKM. The CDR3 region is CASSPPMGLGFTDTQYF. In DNA, the CDR3 is TGTGCCAGCAGTCCCCCCATGGGACTAGGATTCACAGATACGCAGTATTTT.

The chain recombines TRBV29-1 with TRBJ2-3, with D unclear. The V end lost 4 bases, the J end lost 2 bases, and 10 bases lay between the germline ends. The CDR3 loop spans 13 amino acids. CDR1 and CDR2 from the germline V gene are SQVTM and ANQGSEA. The CDR3 is CSVVPANTDTQYF. The CDR3 DNA is TGCAGCGTTGTCCCTGCCAACACAGATACGCAGTATTTT.

The V gene is TRBV30, the J gene TRBJ2-7, with unresolved D. In germline, CDR1 is GTSNPN, CDR2 SVGIG (reference sequence). The V and J ends lost 2 bases and 3 bases respectively, with 8 bases between them. The CDR3 is 12 residues long. The CDR3 DNA is TGTGCCTGGAGTCGGGCAATCTACGAGCAGTACTTC. Its translation: CAWSRAIYEQYF.

CDR3 loop: CASSETIAQYF. For the CDR3, the DNA is TGTGCCAGCAGTGAGACCATAGCCCAGTACTTC. The V gene is TRBV2, the J gene TRBJ2-5, with no clear D. Deletions cut 3 bases from V and 9 bases from J, with 8 bases between. This CDR3 comprises 11 residues. CDR1 and CDR2 (germline): SNHLY, FYNNEI.

This clone was picked up a small number of times. The chain is built from TRBV14 and TRBJ1-1, with D perhaps matching TRBD1 (5 bases). CDR1 is SGHDN and CDR2 is FVKESK in the germline V gene. The CDR3 sequence is 15 residues long. Trimming stripped 5 bases from V and 4 bases from J, with 17 bases between. The CDR3 DNA sequence: TGTGCCAGCAGCTCTTTCTATGACAGAGTCACTGAAGCTTTCTTT. This gives the protein CASSSFYDRVTEAFF.

This clone was observed many times. The chain joins TRBV7-9 to TRBJ1-2, with D unresolved. The ends were cut back, 1 base at V and 5 bases at J, with 5 bases in the middle. The CDR3 runs 12 residues. Germline V gene sequence: CDR1 SEHNR, CDR2 FQNEAQ (reference sequence). The CDR3 nucleotides read TGTGCCAGCAGCTTAGGGCAGTATGGCTACACCTTC. Its protein product is CASSLGQYGYTF.

The chain has TRBV7-9 and TRBJ2-1; 10 bases line up with TRBD1. This CDR3 has 16 residues. Germline CDR1 reads SEHNR; CDR2 reads FQNEAQ (reference sequence). Losses at the gene ends were 5 bases for V and 9 bases for J; bases not matched to a gene: 13. In DNA, the CDR3 is TGTGCCAGCAGCCAACCACCGGGACAGGGGATCGGTGAGCAGTTCTTC. It specifies CASSQPPGQGIGEQFF.

The J gene is TRBJ1-6, the V gene TRBV6-5; weak D call: TRBD1 (5 bases). Germline V lookup: CDR1 MNHEY, CDR2 SVGAGI. Deletions cut 2 bases from V and 5 bases from J, with 10 bases between. This CDR3 spans 15 amino acids. Written as DNA, the CDR3 is TGTGCCAGCAGTTACGAGACAGCTAATAATTCACCCCTCCACTTT. Protein product: CASSYETANNSPLHF.

The gene calls are TRBV2 and TRBJ1-2; TRBD1 matches at 9 bases. Germline CDR1 is SNHLY and CDR2 is FYNNEI. The CDR3 loop spans 13 amino acids. Trimming at V came to 7 bases and at J to 5 bases, leaving 5 bases not matched to a gene. The CDR3 loop reads CASNGDREYGYTF. The CDR3 DNA sequence: TGTGCCAGCAACGGGGACAGGGAGTATGGCTACACCTTC.

J is TRBJ2-3 and V is TRBV7-8, with 8 bases fitting TRBD1. The germline V gene encodes CDR1 SGHVS and CDR2 FQNEAQ. The CDR3 length is 15 residues. Losses at the gene ends were 3 bases for V and 2 bases for J; bases not matched to a gene: 4. The DNA for the CDR3 is TGTGCCAGCAGCTTCTCAGGGGGCAACACAGATACGCAGTATTTT. Its protein is CASSFSGGNTDTQYF. The complete variable domain, with remaining parts taken from reference TRBV7-8 and TRBJ2-3, reads GAGVSQSPRYKVAKRGQDVALRCDPISGHVSLFWYQQALGQGPEFLTYFQNEAQLDKSGLPSDRFFAERPEGSVSTLKIQRTQQEDSAVYLCASSFSGGNTDTQYFGPGTRLTVL.

The chain joins TRBV5-4 to TRBJ1-3; D is possibly TRBD1 (5 bases). V was shortened by 4 bases and J by 4 bases, with 15 bases between the two germline ends. The germline gives CDR1 SGHNT, CDR2 YYREEE (reference sequence). The length of the CDR3 is 15 residues. CDR3 coding DNA: TGTGCCAGCAGCCTGGAGCCCCACAGGGGAAACACCATATATTTT. Translated: CASSLEPHRGNTIYF. Full variable domain (rest looked up from reference TRBV5-4 and TRBJ1-3): ETGVTQSPTHLIKTRGQQVTLRCSSQSGHNTVSWYQQALGQGPQFIFQYYREEENGRGNFPPRFSGLQFPNYSSELNVNALELDDSALYLCASSLEPHRGNTIYFGEGSWLTVV.

With respect to this clone: With a much larger clone just one base away, this may be a read error. The chain joins TRBV4-1 to TRBJ2-3; D gene unclear. Germline CDR1 and CDR2: MGHRA and YSYEKL. This CDR3 comprises 12 residues. The V gene lost 4 bases and the J gene lost 2 bases, with 4 bases spanning the gap. The CDR3 bases are TGCGCCAGCAGCCCGAACACAGATACGCAGTATTTT. Translation gives CASSPNTDTQYF.

V gene TRBV7-3 combines with J gene TRBJ2-3; D perhaps matches TRBD1 (6 bases). The CDR3 has 14 residues. Germline loops: CDR1 SGHTA, CDR2 FQGTGA. V was shortened by 5 bases and J by 0 bases, with 9 bases between the two germline ends. This chain's CDR3 is CASSPGHSTDTQYF. The DNA for the CDR3 is TGTGCCAGCAGCCCGGGACACAGCACAGATACGCAGTATTTT.